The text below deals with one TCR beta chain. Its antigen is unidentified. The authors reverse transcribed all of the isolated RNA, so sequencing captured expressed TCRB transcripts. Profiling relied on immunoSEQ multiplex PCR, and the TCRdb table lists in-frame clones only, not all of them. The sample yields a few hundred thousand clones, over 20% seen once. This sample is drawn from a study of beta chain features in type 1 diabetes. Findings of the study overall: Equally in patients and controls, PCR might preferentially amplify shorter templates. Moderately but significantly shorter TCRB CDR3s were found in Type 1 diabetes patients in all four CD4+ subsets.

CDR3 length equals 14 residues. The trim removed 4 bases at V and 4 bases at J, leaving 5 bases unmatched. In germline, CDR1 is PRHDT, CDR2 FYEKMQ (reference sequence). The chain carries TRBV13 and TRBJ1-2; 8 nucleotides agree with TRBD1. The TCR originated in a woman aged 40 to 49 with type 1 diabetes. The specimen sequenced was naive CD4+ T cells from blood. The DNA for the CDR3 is TGTGCCAGCAGCTCGAAGGGACAGGTCTATGGCTACACCTTC. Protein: CASSSKGQVYGYTF.